Presented here are 3 T cell receptor beta chains from one specimen sequenced in a study of blood T cells in healthy people across ages. With a J-beta primer mix and a sample-barcoded 5' primer, a second PCR ran about 6 to 11 cycles. A single record per CDR3 protein comes from TCRdb applying MiXCR to the 5' RACE reads. Of around 870,000 distinct CDR3 sequences in the sample, 29% were seen once. The material sequenced was blood. The receptors here all came from a woman aged 80 or over in good health.

The chain has TRBV12-3 or TRBV12-4 and TRBJ1-5; D is unclear. The V end lost 5 bases, the J end lost 2 bases, and 7 bases lay between the germline ends. The CDR3 runs to 13 residues. CDR3 region: CASSDQGNQPQHF. In DNA form, the CDR3 reads TGTGCCAGCAGTGATCAGGGCAATCAGCCCCAGCATTTT.

This clonotype was seen repeatedly, ten times or more. V usage is TRBV27 and J usage is TRBJ2-7; D remains unclear. Germline values: CDR1 MNHEY, CDR2 SMNVEV (reference sequence). The V end lost 0 bases, the J end lost 3 bases, and 15 bases lay between the germline ends. This CDR3 is 16 amino acids long. This CDR3 reads CASSLSKSGPYYEQYF. For the CDR3, the DNA is TGTGCCAGCAGTTTATCGAAGTCCGGACCTTACTACGAGCAGTACTTC.

The chain has TRBV24-1 and TRBJ2-5; D might be TRBD1 or TRBD2, each matching 5 bases. The CDR3 is 13 residues long. Germline-derived CDR1 and CDR2 are KGHDR and SFDVKD. Trimming took off 4 bases at V and 9 bases at J, with 14 bases between the two ends. The CDR3 protein is CATSEMGRAAQYF. Written as DNA, the CDR3 is TGTGCCACCAGTGAAATGGGACGAGCGGCCCAGTACTTC.